This TCR beta chain appears in the sequencing data of a study of shared clonotypes between healthy human individuals. Profiled with immunoSEQ multiplex PCR; TCRdb holds only in-frame clones, not every one. The table has more than 2,000,000 clones, around nine tenths seen once. The CDR3 runs 13 residues. The V and J ends lost 3 bases and 6 bases, in that order; junction bases with no gene match: 4. The germline V gene has CDR1 SEHNR and CDR2 FQNEAQ (reference sequence). Recent vaccinations or acute infections were absent in the healthy HIV-negative adult donors. The V gene is TRBV7-9, the J gene TRBJ2-7; the match to TRBD2 covers 8 bases. This TCR came from a man aged 18 to 29 in good health. The specimen was naive CD4+ T cells sorted from blood. Regarding subset: CD45RA+ positively selected. Here the CDR3 reads CASSFAGGAEQYF. The CDR3 DNA follows: TGTGCCAGCAGCTTTGCGGGAGGCGCCGAGCAGTACTTC. Filled out from reference TRBV7-9 and TRBJ2-7, the complete variable domain reads DTGVSQNPRHKITKRGQNVTFRCDPISEHNRLYWYRQTLGQGPEFLTYFQNEAQLEKSRLLSDRFSAERPKGSFSTLEIQRTEQGDSAMYLCASSFAGGAEQYFGPGTRLTVT.